This T cell receptor beta chain was observed in a study of shared clonotypes between healthy human individuals. Once extracted for a subset, genomic DNA was divided evenly among several immunoSEQ plates. The method was immunoSEQ multiplex PCR; TCRdb's version includes in-frame clones alone and lacks a portion of them. This sample carries 2 million to 3 million clones, 80% to 95% of them seen once, and the ten largest clones take 0.36%. Points on this clone: The identical CDR3 is also encoded by other nucleotide sequences in the sample.

This CDR3 comprises 15 residues. V was clipped by 0 bases and J by 3 bases; unmatched bases: 2. CDR1 is SGHRS, CDR2 YFSETQ, per germline. Sequencing was done on a sample of naive CD4+ T cells from PBMCs. Described subset: CD45RA+ positively selected. This clonotype was obtained from a man younger than 35 in good health. Some clones in this sample may be carry-over from other donors' samples. The V call is TRBV5-1, the J call TRBJ1-2, with 10 nucleotides matching TRBD1. The chain's CDR3 is CASSLGQGAHYGYTF. The CDR3 DNA sequence: TGCGCCAGCAGCTTGGGACAGGGGGCCCACTATGGCTACACCTTC.